One sample yielded the 16 T cell receptor beta chains listed below, sequenced in a study of control samples from healthy donors and cancer patients. The assay was immunoSEQ multiplex PCR, and TCRdb's table has in-frame clones only and misses some. The sample shows 130,000 or so clones, about 89% of them seen only once. Input material: blood. These receptors all come from a man younger than 35 in good health.

The chain couples TRBV28 to TRBJ1-2; 7 nucleotides align to TRBD1. Germline CDR1 MDHEN, CDR2 SYDVKM. The CDR3 contains 13 residues. With V trimmed by 3 bases and J by 4 bases, 2 bases remained unmatched. The CDR3 spells CASSFAGGYGYTF. The CDR3 DNA sequence: TGTGCCAGCAGTTTCGCAGGGGGCTATGGCTACACCTTC.

This chain connects TRBV4-1 to TRBJ2-1, with TRBD2 matching over 12 bases. Germline trimming cut 1 base from V and 3 bases from J; bases unmatched to any gene: 10. Germline V gives CDR1 MGHRA, CDR2 YSYEKL. This CDR3 spans 19 amino acids. DNA for the CDR3: TGCGCCAGCAGCCAAGTCGGGCTAGCGGGGGGGCCAAGCTACAATGAGCAGTTCTTC. Translating it yields CASSQVGLAGGPSYNEQFF.

The chain joins TRBV6-5 to TRBJ2-1; D assignment may be TRBD1 or TRBD2 (6 bases each). CDR1 is MNHEY and CDR2 is SVGAGI in the germline V gene. The CDR3 is made up of 13 amino acids. The V end was cut by 7 bases, the J end by 12 bases, with 19 bases between. CDR3 in DNA: TGTGCCAGCAAAGGGGGGTCTACCCTAACGCAGTTCTTC. As protein: CASKGGSTLTQFF.

There are many counts of this clone. The V and J genes are TRBV4-2 and TRBJ2-7, with 12 nucleotides matching TRBD2. V shed 1 base and J 0 bases; nucleotides not matched to a gene: 4. The germline V gene has CDR1 LGHNA and CDR2 YNFKEQ. The CDR3 totals 17 residues. The CDR3 nucleotides read TGTGCCAGCAGCCAAGCCCGACTAGCGGGGGTCTCCTACGAGCAGTACTTC. Its translation is CASSQARLAGVSYEQYF.

This chain uses TRBV6-6 with TRBJ2-7, with 10 bases aligning to TRBD1. V lost 8 bases to trimming and J lost 5 bases; unmatched junction nucleotides: 12. The CDR3 spans 15 residues. CDR1 is MNHNY and CDR2 is SVGAGI in the germline V gene (reference sequence). The CDR3 coding sequence is TGTGCCAGCGAGTCGGGACAGGGGCTTTTCCACGAGCAGTACTTC. Protein sequence: CASESGQGLFHEQYF.

Concerning this clone itself: Other DNA sequences in the same sample also yield this CDR3. The chain couples TRBV2 to TRBJ1-1; D is perhaps TRBD1 (5 bases). Deletions cut 6 bases from V and 1 base from J, with 9 bases between. This CDR3 has 13 residues. CDR1 SNHLY and CDR2 FYNNEI come from the germline V gene. CDR3 in amino acids: CASRLTGNTEAFF. CDR3 in DNA: TGTGCCAGCAGACTTACAGGGAACACTGAAGCTTTCTTT. Full variable domain (outside the CDR3, taken from reference TRBV2 and TRBJ1-1): EPEVTQTPSHQVTQMGQEVILRCVPISNHLYFYWYRQILGQKVEFLVSFYNNEISEKSEIFDDQFSVERPDGSNFTLKIRSTKLEDSAMYFCASRLTGNTEAFFGQGTRLTVV.

This chain joins TRBV11-2 and TRBJ2-7; a possible D gene is TRBD2 (5 bases). V gave up 5 bases and J gave up 3 bases, with 20 bases separating them. The length of the CDR3 is 16 residues. CDR1 SGHAT and CDR2 FQNNGV come from the germline V gene. CDR3 sequence: CASSPTPRGAHYEQYF. The CDR3 bases are TGTGCCAGCAGCCCAACGCCACGGGGAGCCCACTACGAGCAGTACTTC.

The rearrangement uses TRBV5-5 and TRBJ1-2, with 10 bases fitting TRBD1. V was pared by 5 bases and J by 3 bases, with 7 bases of the junction left unmatched. This CDR3 region has 15 residues. Germline CDR1 SGHKS, CDR2 YYEKEE (reference sequence). CDR3 sequence (DNA): TGTGCCAGCAGTTCGGGACAGGGGACATACTATGGCTACACCTTC. Amino acid sequence: CASSSGQGTYYGYTF. The full variable domain, with the rest looked up from reference TRBV5-5 and TRBJ1-2, is DAGVTQSPTHLIKTRGQQVTLRCSPISGHKSVSWYQQVLGQGPQFIFQYYEKEERGRGNFPDRFSARQFPNYSSELNVNALLLGDSALYLCASSSGQGTYYGYTFGSGTRLTVV.

The chain recombines TRBV5-6 with TRBJ1-1; 12 bases match TRBD1. Germline loops: CDR1 SGHDT, CDR2 YYEEEE. J gave up 6 bases and V 4 bases, and 4 bases lay outside the gene matches. This CDR3 is built from 14 residues. The chain's CDR3 is CASSGDRGRSEAFF. In nucleotides, the CDR3 is TGTGCCAGCAGCGGGGACAGGGGGCGTTCTGAAGCTTTCTTT.

The chain employs TRBV15 and TRBJ1-1; 7 bases map to TRBD1. J was trimmed by 11 bases and V by 1 base; bases with no gene match: 4. This CDR3 has 12 residues. CDR1 is LNHNV and CDR2 is YYDKDF in the germline V gene (reference sequence). For the CDR3, the DNA is TGTGCCACCAGCAGAGTGACAGGGATGGCTTTCTTT. This codes for CATSRVTGMAFF.

The gene calls are TRBV7-9 and TRBJ2-2, with 8 bases lining up with TRBD1. After removal of 2 bases from V and 2 bases from J, the junction contained 7 bases not matched to a gene. Germline V gives CDR1 SEHNR, CDR2 FQNEAQ (reference sequence). This CDR3 contains 17 residues. The CDR3 DNA reads as TGTGCCAGCAGCTTACCACGGGACAGGACTAACACCGGGGAGCTGTTTTTT. Translating it yields CASSLPRDRTNTGELFF. The variable domain in full, with the rest retrieved from reference TRBV7-9 and TRBJ2-2, is DTGVSQNPRHKITKRGQNVTFRCDPISEHNRLYWYRQTLGQGPEFLTYFQNEAQLEKSRLLSDRFSAERPKGSFSTLEIQRTEQGDSAMYLCASSLPRDRTNTGELFFGEGSRLTVL.

This chain links TRBV6-2 or TRBV6-3 with TRBJ2-5, with 11 bases fitting TRBD2. This CDR3 has 16 residues. J lost 5 bases, V lost 4 bases, and 9 bases had no gene match. Germline lookup yields CDR1 MNHEY and CDR2 SVGEGT. The CDR3 coding sequence is TGTGCCAGCAGTTTAGGACTAGCGGGCGTCCGGGAGACCCAGTACTTC. It specifies CASSLGLAGVRETQYF.

The V call is TRBV5-1, the J call TRBJ1-1; a possible D gene is TRBD1 (6 bases). Trimming cost V 4 bases and J 1 base, with 11 bases left between them. Germline-derived CDR1 and CDR2 are SGHRS and YFSETQ. CDR3 length equals 14 residues. CDR3 amino acids: CASSTQQGNTEAFF. The CDR3 region has the DNA TGCGCCAGCAGCACCCAACAGGGGAACACTGAAGCTTTCTTT.

V is TRBV15 and J is TRBJ1-1; D unresolved. The CDR3 has 13 amino acids. V lost 6 bases, J lost 1 base, and 9 bases lay in between. Germline lookup yields CDR1 LNHNV and CDR2 YYDKDF (reference sequence). The CDR3 reads CATSWSPNTEAFF. CDR3 sequence (DNA): TGTGCCACCAGTTGGTCGCCGAACACTGAAGCTTTCTTT.

The rearrangement joins TRBV20-1 to TRBJ2-7; D is unresolved. Deletions cut 3 bases from V and 0 bases from J, with 9 bases between. Germline values: CDR1 DFQATT, CDR2 SNEGSKA (reference sequence). The CDR3 spans 13 residues. The CDR3 sequence is CSASFQISYEQYF. CDR3 bases: TGCAGTGCTAGTTTCCAGATCTCCTACGAGCAGTACTTC.

The chain recombines TRBV29-1 with TRBJ2-3; TRBD2 matches 7 bases. The CDR3 is 13 residues long. Trimming cost V 6 bases and J 3 bases; bases outside gene matches: 6. Germline V gives CDR1 SQVTM, CDR2 ANQGSEA. This chain's CDR3 is CSVAGTITDTQYF. Written as DNA, the CDR3 is TGCAGCGTCGCGGGGACTATTACAGATACGCAGTATTTT.